The clone carrying this T cell receptor (beta chain) turned up a few times. The target antigen is unknown. This record comes from a study of T cells after yellow fever vaccination. Overall study context: Preparation of the low-cell-number fractions used SMART-Seq v4 Ultra Low Input. General study findings and limits: In FACS-sorted repertoires, abundant clonotypes from the bulk population could appear as contaminants. The study re-detected most primary-vaccination clones after the booster (nearly 97% CD4, around 90% CD8).

V lost 3 bases, J lost 3 bases, and 14 bases stayed unmatched. The CDR3 totals 19 residues. Germline CDR1 and CDR2: LGHNA and YSLEER. MiXCR, run by TCRdb on the 5' RACE reads, gives a single entry per CDR3 protein. The sample carries approximately 350,000 distinct CDR3 sequences, 11% recorded once. The sample here was PBMCs, taken on the day of the first yellow fever vaccination. The chain is built from TRBV4-3 and TRBJ2-2; 9 bases fit TRBD1. The TCR was taken from a man between 18 and 35 years old who received the YFV17D yellow fever vaccine. CDR3 in DNA: TGCGCCAGCAGCCAGGCTAGCCCGGGACAGGGAATGGACACCGGGGAGCTGTTTTTT. This encodes CASSQASPGQGMDTGELFF.